This TCR beta chain is drawn from a study of T cells in Graves' hyperthyroidism and ophthalmopathy. About this clonotype: Its antigen is not identified.

A patient was excluded if there was uncontrolled infection, other autoimmune disease, pregnancy or lactation. General observations from the study: Most clonotypes expanded in the thyroid (above 0.001) were also present in blood. Through a model of 13 V-J features, ophthalmopathy was separated from stable hyperthyroidism.

The ends lost 3 bases at V and 7 bases at J; junction bases unmatched: 9. The CDR3 is 15 amino acids. Germline V lookup: CDR1 SEHNR, CDR2 FQNEAQ (reference sequence). Researchers amplified the TCR beta CDR3 regions from RNA transcripts. First-round RT-PCR with HTBI primers amplified the TCR CDR3 region. TCRdb ran MiXCR on the multiplex PCR reads and lists one entry per CDR3 protein. Of approximately 590,000 distinct CDR3 sequences listed, 40% to 55% are singletons. Sequenced sample: peripheral blood or thyroid tissue (not recorded which). V is TRBV7-9 and J is TRBJ2-7; 10 bases line up with TRBD2. This clonotype originated in a woman between 18 and 30 years old with Graves' hyperthyroidism. CDR3 nucleotide sequence: TGTGCCAGCAGCTTGGGGAGCGGGAGGGCCGGTGAGCAGTACTTC. Amino acids: CASSLGSGRAGEQYF.